Sequencing of this T cell receptor (beta chain) was carried out in a study of blood T cell repertoires in COVID-19. CDR1 and CDR2 from the germline V gene are KGHSH and LQKENI. The CDR3 totals 15 residues. Trimming pared 4 bases from V and 3 bases from J, leaving 12 bases between. Authors' analysis steps: Estimation of nucleated cell counts was performed using reference gene primer amplification. Measured with immunoSEQ multiplex PCR; TCRdb has only the in-frame clones, and not every one. For V, J and clone size, that table is used; D and trimming come from the DNA. The table includes about 380,000 clones, more than 80% detected once.

This sequence was found in a man aged 35-49 years with acute or convalescent COVID-19. Input material: peripheral blood. The V gene is TRBV18, the J gene TRBJ1-4; D might be TRBD1 (5 bases). The CDR3 region is CASSQLDRSNEKLFF. For the CDR3, the DNA is TGTGCCAGCTCACAACTCGACAGATCTAATGAAAAACTGTTTTTT.